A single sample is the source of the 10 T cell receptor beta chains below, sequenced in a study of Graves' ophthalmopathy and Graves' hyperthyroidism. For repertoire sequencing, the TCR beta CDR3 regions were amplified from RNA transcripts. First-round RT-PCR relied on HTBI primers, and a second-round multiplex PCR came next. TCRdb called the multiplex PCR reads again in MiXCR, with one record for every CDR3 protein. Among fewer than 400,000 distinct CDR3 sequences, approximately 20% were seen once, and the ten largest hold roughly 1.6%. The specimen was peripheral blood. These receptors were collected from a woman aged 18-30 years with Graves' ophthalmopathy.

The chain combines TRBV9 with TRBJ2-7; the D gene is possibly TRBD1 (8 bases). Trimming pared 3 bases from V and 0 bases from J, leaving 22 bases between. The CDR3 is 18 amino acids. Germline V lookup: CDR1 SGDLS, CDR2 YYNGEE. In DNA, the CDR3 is TGTGCCAGCAGCGCCGAGGGGGGAGGGGACAGGCTCTCCTACGAGCAGTACTTC. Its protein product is CASSAEGGGDRLSYEQYF.

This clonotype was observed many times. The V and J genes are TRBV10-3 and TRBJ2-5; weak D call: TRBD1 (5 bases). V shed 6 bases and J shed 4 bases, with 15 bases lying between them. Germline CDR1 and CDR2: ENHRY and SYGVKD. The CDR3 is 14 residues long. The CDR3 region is CAISQTREGETQYF. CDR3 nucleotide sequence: TGTGCCATCAGCCAAACCAGGGAAGGAGAGACCCAGTACTTC.

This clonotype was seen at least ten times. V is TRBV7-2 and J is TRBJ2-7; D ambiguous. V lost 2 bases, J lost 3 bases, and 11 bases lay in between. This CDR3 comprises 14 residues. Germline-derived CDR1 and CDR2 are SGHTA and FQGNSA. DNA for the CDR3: TGTGCCAGCAGCTTACGTTCAGCTTTCTACGAGCAGTACTTC. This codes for CASSLRSAFYEQYF.

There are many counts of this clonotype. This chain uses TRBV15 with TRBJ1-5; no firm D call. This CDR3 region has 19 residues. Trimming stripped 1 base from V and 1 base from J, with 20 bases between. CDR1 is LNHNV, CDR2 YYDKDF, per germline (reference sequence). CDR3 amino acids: CATSRASGRTSPSNQPQHF. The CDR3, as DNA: TGTGCCACCAGCAGAGCGTCGGGGAGGACCTCTCCAAGCAATCAGCCCCAGCATTTT.

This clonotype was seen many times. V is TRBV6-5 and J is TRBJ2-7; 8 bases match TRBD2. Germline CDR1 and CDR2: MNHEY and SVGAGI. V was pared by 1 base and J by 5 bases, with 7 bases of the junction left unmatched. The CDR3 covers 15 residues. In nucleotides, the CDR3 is TGTGCCAGCAGTTACTTGAGCGGGAGCAACAACGAGCAGTACTTC. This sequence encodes CASSYLSGSNNEQYF.

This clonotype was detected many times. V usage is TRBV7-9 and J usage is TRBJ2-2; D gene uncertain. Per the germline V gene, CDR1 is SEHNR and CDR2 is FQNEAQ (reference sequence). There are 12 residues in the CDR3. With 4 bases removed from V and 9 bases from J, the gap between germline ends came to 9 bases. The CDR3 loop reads CASSSPPRELFF. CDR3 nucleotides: TGTGCCAGCAGCTCTCCGCCGAGGGAGCTGTTTTTT.

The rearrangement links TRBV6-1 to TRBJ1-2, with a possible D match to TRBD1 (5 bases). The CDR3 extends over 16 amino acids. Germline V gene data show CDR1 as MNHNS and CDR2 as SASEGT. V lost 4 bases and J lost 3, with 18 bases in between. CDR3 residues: CASSGFGVRGDYGYTF. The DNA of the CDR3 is TGTGCCAGCAGTGGGTTCGGGGTTCGAGGGGACTATGGCTACACCTTC.

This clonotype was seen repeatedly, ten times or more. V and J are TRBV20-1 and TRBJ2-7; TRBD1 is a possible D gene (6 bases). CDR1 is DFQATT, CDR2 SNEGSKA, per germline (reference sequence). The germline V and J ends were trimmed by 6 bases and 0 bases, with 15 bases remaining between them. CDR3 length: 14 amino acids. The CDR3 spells CSAANRVSSYEQYF. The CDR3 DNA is TGCAGTGCGGCAAACAGGGTCAGCTCCTACGAGCAGTACTTC.

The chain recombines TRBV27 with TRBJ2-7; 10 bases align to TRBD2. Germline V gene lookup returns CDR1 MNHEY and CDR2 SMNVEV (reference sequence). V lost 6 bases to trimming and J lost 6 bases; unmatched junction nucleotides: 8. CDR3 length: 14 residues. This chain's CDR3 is CASSSGLASAEQYF. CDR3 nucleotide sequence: TGTGCCAGCAGCTCGGGACTAGCGTCGGCCGAGCAGTACTTC.

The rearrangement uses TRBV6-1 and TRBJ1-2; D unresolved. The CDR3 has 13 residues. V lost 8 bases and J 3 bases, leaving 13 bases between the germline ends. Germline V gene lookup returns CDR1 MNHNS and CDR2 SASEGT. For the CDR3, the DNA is TGTGCCAGCCATAGACTGGGTGACTATGGCTACACCTTC. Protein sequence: CASHRLGDYGYTF.